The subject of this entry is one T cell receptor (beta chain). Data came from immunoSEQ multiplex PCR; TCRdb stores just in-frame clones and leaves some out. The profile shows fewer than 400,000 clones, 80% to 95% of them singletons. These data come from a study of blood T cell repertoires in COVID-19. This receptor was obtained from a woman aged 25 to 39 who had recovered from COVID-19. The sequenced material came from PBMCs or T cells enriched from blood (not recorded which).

CDR3 DNA: TGTGCCAGCAGCTTTCTAGGGGGCGGGAACACCGGGGAGCTGTTTTTT. It translates to CASSFLGGGNTGELFF. The chain employs TRBV7-2 and TRBJ2-2, with 7 bases that match TRBD1. From germline, CDR1 is SGHTA and CDR2 FQGNSA. Trimming at V came to 3 bases and at J to 1 base, leaving 5 bases not matched to a gene. This CDR3 region has 16 residues.